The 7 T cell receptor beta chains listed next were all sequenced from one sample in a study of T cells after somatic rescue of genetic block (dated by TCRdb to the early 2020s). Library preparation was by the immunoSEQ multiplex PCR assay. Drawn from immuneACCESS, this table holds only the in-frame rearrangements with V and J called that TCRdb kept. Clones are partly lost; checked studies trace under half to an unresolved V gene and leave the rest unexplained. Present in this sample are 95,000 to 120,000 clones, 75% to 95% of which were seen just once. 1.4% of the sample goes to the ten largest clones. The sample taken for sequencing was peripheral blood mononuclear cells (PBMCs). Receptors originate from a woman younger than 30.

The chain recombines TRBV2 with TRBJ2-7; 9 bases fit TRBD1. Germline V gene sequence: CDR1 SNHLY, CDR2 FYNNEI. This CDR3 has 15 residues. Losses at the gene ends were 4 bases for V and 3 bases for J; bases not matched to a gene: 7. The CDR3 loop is CASSVRTGDFYEQYF. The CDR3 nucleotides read TGTGCCAGCAGTGTCAGGACAGGGGACTTCTACGAGCAGTACTTC.

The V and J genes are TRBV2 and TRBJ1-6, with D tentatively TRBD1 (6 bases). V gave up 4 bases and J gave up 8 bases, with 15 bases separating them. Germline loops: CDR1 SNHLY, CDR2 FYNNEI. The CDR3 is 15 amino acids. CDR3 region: CASSAPGEEDSPLHF. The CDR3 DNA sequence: TGTGCCAGCAGTGCGCCAGGGGAAGAGGATTCACCCCTCCACTTT.

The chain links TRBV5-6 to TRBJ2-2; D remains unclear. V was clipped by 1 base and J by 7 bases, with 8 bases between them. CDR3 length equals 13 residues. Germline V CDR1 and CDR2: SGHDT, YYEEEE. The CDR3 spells CASSLMLRGELFF. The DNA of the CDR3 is TGTGCCAGCAGCTTGATGTTACGCGGGGAGCTGTTTTTT.

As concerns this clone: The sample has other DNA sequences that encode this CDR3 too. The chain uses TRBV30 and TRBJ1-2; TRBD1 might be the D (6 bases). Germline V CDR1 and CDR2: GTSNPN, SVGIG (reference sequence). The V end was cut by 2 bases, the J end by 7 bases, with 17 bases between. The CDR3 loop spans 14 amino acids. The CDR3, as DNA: TGTGCCTGGAGTACGGCGGGGGGGGCTGGTGGCTACACCTTC. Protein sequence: CAWSTAGGAGGYTF. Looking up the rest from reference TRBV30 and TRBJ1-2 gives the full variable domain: SQTIHQWPATLVQPVGSPLSLECTVEGTSNPNLYWYRQAAGRGLQLLFYSVGIGQISSEVPQNLSASRPQDRQFILSSKKLLLSDSGFYLCAWSTAGGAGGYTFGSGTRLTVV.

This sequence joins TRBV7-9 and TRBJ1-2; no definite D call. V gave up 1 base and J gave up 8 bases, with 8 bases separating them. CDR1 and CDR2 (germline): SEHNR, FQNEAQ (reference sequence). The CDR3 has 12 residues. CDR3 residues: CASSLEGYGYTF. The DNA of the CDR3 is TGTGCCAGCAGCTTAGAGGGATACGGCTACACCTTC.

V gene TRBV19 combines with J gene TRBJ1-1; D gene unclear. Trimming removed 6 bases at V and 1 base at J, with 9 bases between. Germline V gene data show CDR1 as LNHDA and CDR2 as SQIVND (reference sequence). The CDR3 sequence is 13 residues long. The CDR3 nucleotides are TGTGCCAGTAGCCTTACAAAGAACACTGAAGCTTTCTTT. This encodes CASSLTKNTEAFF.

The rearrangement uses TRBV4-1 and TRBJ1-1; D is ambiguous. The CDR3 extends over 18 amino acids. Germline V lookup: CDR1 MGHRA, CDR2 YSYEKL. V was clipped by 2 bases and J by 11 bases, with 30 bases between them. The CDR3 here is CASSQIGTVSRFKISAFF. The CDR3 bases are TGCGCCAGCAGCCAAATCGGCACGGTCTCCAGGTTCAAGATTTCGGCTTTCTTT.